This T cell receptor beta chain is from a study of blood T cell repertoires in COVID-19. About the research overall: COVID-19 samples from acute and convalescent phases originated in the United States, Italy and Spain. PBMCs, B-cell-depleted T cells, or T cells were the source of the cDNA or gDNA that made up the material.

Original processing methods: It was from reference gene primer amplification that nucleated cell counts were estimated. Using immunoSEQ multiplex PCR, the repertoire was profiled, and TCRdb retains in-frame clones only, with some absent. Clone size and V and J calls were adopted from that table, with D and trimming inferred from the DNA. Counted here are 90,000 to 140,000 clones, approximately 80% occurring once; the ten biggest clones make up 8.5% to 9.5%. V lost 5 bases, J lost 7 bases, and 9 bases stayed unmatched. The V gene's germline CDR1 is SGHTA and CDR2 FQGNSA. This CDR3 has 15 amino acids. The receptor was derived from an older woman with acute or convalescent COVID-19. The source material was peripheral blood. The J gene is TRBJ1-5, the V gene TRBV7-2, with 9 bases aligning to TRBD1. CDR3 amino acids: CASSPDGQGSQPQHF. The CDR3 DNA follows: TGTGCCAGCAGCCCAGACGGACAGGGGAGCCAGCCCCAGCATTTT.